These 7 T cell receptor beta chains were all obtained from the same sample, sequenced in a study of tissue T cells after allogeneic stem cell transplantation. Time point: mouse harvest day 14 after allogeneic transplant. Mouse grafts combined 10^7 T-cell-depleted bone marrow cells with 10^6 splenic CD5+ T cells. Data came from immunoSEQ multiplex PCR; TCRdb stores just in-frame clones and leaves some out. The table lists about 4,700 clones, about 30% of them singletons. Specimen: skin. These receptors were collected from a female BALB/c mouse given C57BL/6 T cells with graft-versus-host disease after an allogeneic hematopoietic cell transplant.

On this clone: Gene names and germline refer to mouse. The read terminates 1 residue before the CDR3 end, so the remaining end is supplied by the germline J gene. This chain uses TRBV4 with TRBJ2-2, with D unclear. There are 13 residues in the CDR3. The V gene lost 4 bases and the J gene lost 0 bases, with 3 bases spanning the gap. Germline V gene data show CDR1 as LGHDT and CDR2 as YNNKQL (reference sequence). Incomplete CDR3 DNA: TGTGCCAGCAGCTGGGCAAACACCGGGCAGCTCTAC. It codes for CASSWANTGQLY. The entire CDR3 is CASSWANTGQLYF.

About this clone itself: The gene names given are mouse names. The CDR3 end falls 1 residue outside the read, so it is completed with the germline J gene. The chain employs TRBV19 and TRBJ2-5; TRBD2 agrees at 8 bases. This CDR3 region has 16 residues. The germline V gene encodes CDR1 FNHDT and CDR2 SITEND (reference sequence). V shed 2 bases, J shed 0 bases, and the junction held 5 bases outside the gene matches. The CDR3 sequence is CASSITGGFNQDTQYF. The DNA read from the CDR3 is TGTGCCAGCAGTATCACTGGGGGATTTAACCAAGACACCCAGTAC.

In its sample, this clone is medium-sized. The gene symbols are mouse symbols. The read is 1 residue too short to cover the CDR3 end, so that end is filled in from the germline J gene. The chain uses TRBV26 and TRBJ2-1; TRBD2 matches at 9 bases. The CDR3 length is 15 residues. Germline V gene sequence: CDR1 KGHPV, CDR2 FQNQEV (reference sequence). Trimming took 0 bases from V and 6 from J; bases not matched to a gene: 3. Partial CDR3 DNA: TGTGCCAGCAGTCTGTCGGTGGGGGGGCTTGCTGAGCAGTTC. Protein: CASSLSVGGLAEQF. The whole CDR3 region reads CASSLSVGGLAEQFF.

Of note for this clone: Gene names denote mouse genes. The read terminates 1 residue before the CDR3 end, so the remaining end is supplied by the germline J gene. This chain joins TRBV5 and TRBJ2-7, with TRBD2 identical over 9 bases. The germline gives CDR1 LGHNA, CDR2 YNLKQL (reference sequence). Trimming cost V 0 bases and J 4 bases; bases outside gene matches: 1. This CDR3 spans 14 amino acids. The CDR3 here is CASSQELGGYEQYF. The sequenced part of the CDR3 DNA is TGTGCCAGCAGCCAAGAACTGGGGGGTTATGAACAGTAC.

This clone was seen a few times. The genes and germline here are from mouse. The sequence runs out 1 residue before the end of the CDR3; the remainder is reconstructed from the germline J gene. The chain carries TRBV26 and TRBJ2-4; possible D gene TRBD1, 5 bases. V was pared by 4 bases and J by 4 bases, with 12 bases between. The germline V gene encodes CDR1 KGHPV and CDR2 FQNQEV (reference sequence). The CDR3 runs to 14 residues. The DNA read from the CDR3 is TGTGCCAGCAGTCCCCGCAGGGAGGAAAACACCTTGTAC. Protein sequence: CASSPRREENTLY. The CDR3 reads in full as CASSPRREENTLYF.

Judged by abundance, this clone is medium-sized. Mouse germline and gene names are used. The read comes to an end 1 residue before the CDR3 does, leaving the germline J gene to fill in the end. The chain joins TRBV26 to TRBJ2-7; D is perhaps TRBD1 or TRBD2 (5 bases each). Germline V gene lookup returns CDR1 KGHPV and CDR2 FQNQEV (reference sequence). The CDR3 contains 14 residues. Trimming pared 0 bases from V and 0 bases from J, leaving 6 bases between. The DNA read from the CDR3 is TGTGCCAGCAGTCTGTCGGGGCCCTCCTATGAACAGTAC. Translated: CASSLSGPSYEQY. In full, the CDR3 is CASSLSGPSYEQYF.

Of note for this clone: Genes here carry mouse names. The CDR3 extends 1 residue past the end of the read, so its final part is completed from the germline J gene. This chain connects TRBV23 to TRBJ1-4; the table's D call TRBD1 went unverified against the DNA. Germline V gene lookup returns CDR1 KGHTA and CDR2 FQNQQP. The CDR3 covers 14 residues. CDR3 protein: CSSSSGGSNERLFF. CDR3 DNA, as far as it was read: TGCTCCAGCAGTTCAGGGGGTTCCAACGAAAGATTATTT. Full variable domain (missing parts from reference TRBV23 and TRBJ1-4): DAAVTQKPRYLIKMKGQEAEMKCIPEKGHTAVFWYQQKQSKELKFLIYFQNQQPLDQIDMVKERFSAVCPSSSLCSLGIRTCEAEDSALYLCSSSSGGSNERLFFGHGTKLSVL.